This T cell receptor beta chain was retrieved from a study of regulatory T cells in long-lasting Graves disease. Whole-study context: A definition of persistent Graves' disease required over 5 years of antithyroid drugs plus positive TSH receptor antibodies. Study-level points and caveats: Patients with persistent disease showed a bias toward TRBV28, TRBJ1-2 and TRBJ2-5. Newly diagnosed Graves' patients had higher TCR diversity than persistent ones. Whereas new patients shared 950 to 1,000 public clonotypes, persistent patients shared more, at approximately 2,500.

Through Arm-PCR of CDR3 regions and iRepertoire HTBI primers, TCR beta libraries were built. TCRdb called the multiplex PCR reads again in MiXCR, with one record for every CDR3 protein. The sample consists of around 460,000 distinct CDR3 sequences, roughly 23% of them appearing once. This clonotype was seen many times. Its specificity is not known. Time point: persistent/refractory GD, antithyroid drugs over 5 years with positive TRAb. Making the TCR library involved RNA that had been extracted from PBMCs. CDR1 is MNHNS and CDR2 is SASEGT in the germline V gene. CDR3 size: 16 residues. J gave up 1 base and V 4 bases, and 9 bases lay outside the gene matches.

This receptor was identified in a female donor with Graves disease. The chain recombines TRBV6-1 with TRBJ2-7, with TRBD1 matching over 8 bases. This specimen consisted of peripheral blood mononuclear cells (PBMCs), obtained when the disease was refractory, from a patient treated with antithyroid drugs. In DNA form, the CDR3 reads TGTGCCAGCAGTGTCGGACAGGGCTTAAGGTCCTACGAGCAGTACTTC. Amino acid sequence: CASSVGQGLRSYEQYF.